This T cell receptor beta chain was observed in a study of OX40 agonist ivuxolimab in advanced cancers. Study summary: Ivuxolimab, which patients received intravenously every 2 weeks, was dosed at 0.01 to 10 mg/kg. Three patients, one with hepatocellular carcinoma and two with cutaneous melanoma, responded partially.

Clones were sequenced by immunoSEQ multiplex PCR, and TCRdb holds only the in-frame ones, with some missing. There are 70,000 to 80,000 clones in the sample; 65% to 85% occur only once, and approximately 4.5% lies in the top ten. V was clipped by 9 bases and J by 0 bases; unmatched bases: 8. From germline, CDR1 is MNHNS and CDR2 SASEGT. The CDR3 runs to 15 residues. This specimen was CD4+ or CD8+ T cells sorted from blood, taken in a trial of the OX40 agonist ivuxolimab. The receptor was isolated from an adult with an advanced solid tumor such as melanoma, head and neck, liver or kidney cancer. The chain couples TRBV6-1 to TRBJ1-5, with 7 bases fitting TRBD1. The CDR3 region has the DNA TGTGCCAGTGGTACCGGGACAGCTAGCAATCAGCCCCAGCATTTT. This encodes CASGTGTASNQPQHF.